This T cell receptor (beta chain) stems from a study of blood T cell repertoires in COVID-19. Original processing methods: Scientists estimated how many nucleated cells there were by amplifying reference gene primers. Assay used: immunoSEQ multiplex PCR; TCRdb lists only in-frame clones, some missing. That table gives V, J and clone size, and the DNA gave D and trimming. The sample holds roughly 80,000 clones, around 89% seen once. Trimming cost V 10 bases and J 4 bases, with 20 bases left between them. CDR1 is SEHNR, CDR2 FQNEAQ, per germline (reference sequence). This CDR3 spans 15 amino acids. This rearrangement joins TRBV7-9 to TRBJ1-3; possibly TRBD1 for D (6 bases). Sequencing was carried out using peripheral blood. This TCR came from a woman over 75 with acute or convalescent COVID-19. The CDR3 nucleotides are TGTGCCATCCTCCTAGGCGGGGGGCTAGGAAACACCATATATTTT. As protein: CAILLGGGLGNTIYF.